This T cell receptor beta chain was sequenced in a study of blood T cell repertoires in COVID-19 (dated by TCRdb to the early 2020s). Study-wide context: The collaborator samples originated in the United States, Italy and Spain and spanned the acute and convalescent phases of COVID-19. The material from the prospective study consisted of cDNA or gDNA derived from T cells, B-cell-depleted T cells, or PBMCs. The dataset comprised deeply sampled blood TCRbeta repertoires from subjects exposed to, actively infected with, or recovered from COVID-19. The repertoires were released in a freely available public database intended as a resource for research on the immune response to SARS-CoV-2. Samples came from the ongoing ImmuneRACE study (first 160 participants) plus 1,254 subjects from 6 global collaborators. Nearly every sample came with metadata listing a de-identified subject ID, COVID-19 status, age in years and sex. HLA class I and class II types, where available, came from metadata supplied by the sample provider rather than from assay-based typing. On the study overall, not on this receptor specifically: How much clinical and demographic metadata was included differed by source and by participant, and the metadata was provided uncurated.

The immunoSEQ Assay, a bias-controlled multiplex PCR, was used to amplify TCRbeta CDR3 regions from genomic DNA. In the authors' own workflow: The number of nucleated cells in each sample was estimated from the amplification of reference gene primers within the assay. To quantify the absolute abundance of each unique TCRbeta CDR3 rearrangement, sequence reads were collapsed and filtered. For each sample, productive Simpson clonality was calculated as the square root of Simpson's diversity index across productive rearrangements. What TCRdb holds here is the immuneACCESS table cut down to in-frame rearrangements. Part of the clones is not present; checked against another copy, under half of the missing clones reflect an unresolved V gene, and the others are unexplained. The V and J calls and clone size are taken from that table; D and trimming were inferred from the DNA. Here the sample has roughly 420,000 clones; roughly 90% occur a single time. Around 0.91% of the sample comes from the top ten.

Participants in the prospective study were enrolled through a virtual design, were aged 18 to 89 years, and lived in about two dozen United States geographic areas. Cohort assignment in the prospective study relied on participant-reported clinical history from a screening survey and a study questionnaire. In the prospective study, whole blood, serum and a nasopharyngeal or oropharyngeal swab were collected from each participant by mobile phlebotomists. Participants in the prospective study had the option to provide additional blood draws and questionnaires over a roughly 2-month period. Before DNA extraction, blood samples from the prospective study were shipped at room temperature or frozen. Relative to germline, V is missing 3 bases and J is missing 1 base, with 7 bases of the junction outside any gene match. CDR1 and CDR2 were assigned from the germline V gene as MGHDK and SYGVNS. Spanning cysteine to phenylalanine, the CDR3 consists of 16 amino acids. Just CDR3 DNA is preserved here, 48 bases in frame from base 1.

With respect to this clone: Its antigen is unknown. Base qualities are not provided; no much larger clone lies one nucleotide away.

The TCR comes from a woman younger than 45 with acute COVID-19. The sequence is built from TRBV25-1 and TRBJ2-7; 9 bases in the junction line up with TRBD1. Sequencing used PBMCs or T cells enriched from blood (not recorded which). The CDR3 has the sequence CASSDPTGGPSYEQYF. The sequence in DNA is TGTGCCAGCAGTGACCCCACAGGGGGCCCTTCCTACGAGCAGTACTTC.